The 21 T cell receptor beta chains below come from one sample, sequenced in a study of beta chain features in type 1 diabetes. Reverse transcribing all isolated RNA meant expressed TCRB transcripts were sequenced. Using immunoSEQ multiplex PCR, the repertoire was profiled, and TCRdb retains in-frame clones only, with some absent. This table has some 300,000 clones, around 7.3% appearing once. Sequencing input: central memory CD4+ T cells from blood. The receptor source for this set is a woman aged 18-35 years in good health.

This clone was picked up a small number of times. This sample also contains other DNA sequences that code for the same CDR3. The gene calls are TRBV18 and TRBJ2-3; D not certain. Per the germline V gene, CDR1 is KGHSH and CDR2 is LQKENI. This CDR3 spans 12 amino acids. V lost 3 bases and J 1 base, leaving 2 bases between the germline ends. The CDR3 sequence is CASSPGTDTQYF. The CDR3 DNA reads as TGTGCCAGCTCACCGGGCACAGATACGCAGTATTTT.

V usage is TRBV4-2 and J usage is TRBJ2-5, with D perhaps given as TRBD1 or TRBD2 (6 bases each). The germline CDR1 and CDR2 sequences are LGHNA and YNFKEQ. The V and J ends lost 1 base and 5 bases respectively, with 11 bases between them. CDR3 size: 14 residues. CDR3 region: CASSQGGAWETQYF. The CDR3 DNA follows: TGTGCCAGCAGCCAAGGGGGGGCATGGGAGACCCAGTACTTC.

There are a few counts of this clone. This rearrangement joins TRBV6-6 to TRBJ2-5, with D unclear. TRBJ2-7 matches the DNA end more closely, so the J call is doubtful. Germline lookup yields CDR1 MNHNY and CDR2 SVGAGI (reference sequence). The length of the CDR3 is 13 residues. CDR3 sequence reads: CASTWGVSYEQYF. The CDR3 coding sequence is TGTGCCAGCACCTGGGGTGTGTCCTACGAGCAGTACTTC.

The chain recombines TRBV7-2 with TRBJ1-2; D might be TRBD1 (6 bases). CDR1 is SGHTA and CDR2 is FQGNSA in the germline V gene. There are 14 residues in the CDR3. V was shortened by 7 bases and J by 4 bases, with 16 bases between the two germline ends. This CDR3 reads CASNPPQGGYGYTF. The CDR3 DNA reads as TGTGCCAGCAATCCACCGCAAGGGGGCTATGGCTACACCTTC. The full variable domain, in which reference TRBV7-2 and TRBJ1-2 provide the parts outside the CDR3, is GAGVSQSPSNKVTEKGKDVELRCDPISGHTALYWYRQSLGQGLEFLIYFQGNSAPDKSGLPSDRFSAERTGGSVSTLTIQRTQQEDSAVYLCASNPPQGGYGYTFGSGTRLTVV.

V and J are TRBV9 and TRBJ1-1; TRBD1 might be the D (6 bases). This CDR3 is built from 14 residues. The ends were cut back, 2 bases at V and 1 base at J, with 9 bases in the middle. The germline V gene encodes CDR1 SGDLS and CDR2 YYNGEE. The CDR3 bases are TGTGCCAGCAGCGTGGACAGTAAGAACACTGAAGCTTTCTTT. It specifies CASSVDSKNTEAFF.

This clone was picked up many times. The V and J genes are TRBV7-9 and TRBJ2-4; tentatively, D is TRBD2 (5 bases). This CDR3 has 14 residues. Germline loops: CDR1 SEHNR, CDR2 FQNEAQ (reference sequence). V gave up 5 bases and J gave up 9 bases, with 17 bases separating them. The CDR3 region is CASSISKDRGIQYF. The CDR3 nucleotides are TGTGCCAGCAGCATCAGTAAGGATCGGGGCATTCAGTACTTC.

This clone was observed a handful of times. The rearrangement links TRBV28 to TRBJ2-3, with D perhaps given as TRBD1 or TRBD2 (5 bases each). Germline V lookup: CDR1 MDHEN, CDR2 SYDVKM. The CDR3 length is 16 residues. V was clipped by 6 bases and J by 0 bases, with 16 bases between them. Here the CDR3 reads CASRGYTGASTDTQYF. In DNA form, the CDR3 reads TGTGCCAGCAGGGGATACACCGGGGCCAGCACAGATACGCAGTATTTT.

This clone was counted ten times or more. This rearrangement joins TRBV7-2 to TRBJ2-3; D could derive from TRBD1 or TRBD2 (5 bases each). The V and J ends lost 5 bases and 6 bases respectively, with 12 bases between them. The CDR3 has 13 amino acids. CDR1 is SGHTA and CDR2 is FQGNSA in the germline V gene. In nucleotides, the CDR3 is TGTGCCAGCAGCCTACTATGGGGGGATACGCAGTATTTT. Translation: CASSLLWGDTQYF.

This clone was detected a few times. The chain joins TRBV28 to TRBJ2-1; 12 nucleotides align to TRBD2. The CDR3 is 16 residues long. The V gene end was trimmed by 3 bases and the J gene end by 4 bases; junction bases not matched to a gene: 4. The germline V gene has CDR1 MDHEN and CDR2 SYDVKM. CDR3 amino acids: CASSFLAGGKYNEQFF. The DNA of the CDR3 is TGTGCCAGCAGTTTCCTAGCGGGGGGGAAATACAATGAGCAGTTCTTC. The whole variable domain, filled in from reference TRBV28 and TRBJ2-1, reads DVKVTQSSRYLVKRTGEKVFLECVQDMDHENMFWYRQDPGLGLRLIYFSYDVKMKEKGDIPEGYSVSREKKERFSLILESASTNQTSMYLCASSFLAGGKYNEQFFGPGTRLTVL.

This clone showed up just a few times. The chain carries TRBV7-9 and TRBJ2-1; possibly TRBD2 for D (5 bases). CDR3 length: 12 amino acids. V lost 11 bases and J lost 2, with 10 bases in between. Germline V gene lookup returns CDR1 SEHNR and CDR2 FQNEAQ (reference sequence). The CDR3 spells CAFGKTYNEQFF. In nucleotides, the CDR3 is TGTGCCTTCGGGAAAACCTACAATGAGCAGTTCTTC.

This clone was counted between two and nine times. Other DNA variants within this sample encode the same CDR3. The J gene is TRBJ2-5, the V gene TRBV11-3; 10 bases fit TRBD2. The V segment lost 1 base and the J segment 2 bases; nucleotides outside the gene matches: 4. This CDR3 has 16 residues. Germline V CDR1 and CDR2: SGHNT, YENEEA. CDR3 coding DNA: TGTGCCAGCAGCTTAGGACTAGCGGGCGAACAAGAGACCCAGTACTTC. It specifies CASSLGLAGEQETQYF.

This clone showed up many times. V usage is TRBV4-3 and J usage is TRBJ1-1; perhaps TRBD1 as D (5 bases). V lost 4 bases and J lost 7, with 19 bases in between. CDR3 length: 15 residues. Germline V gene data show CDR1 as LGHNA and CDR2 as YSLEER. CDR3: CASSPREVGADEAFF. The CDR3 region has the DNA TGCGCCAGCAGCCCTCGAGAAGTTGGGGCCGATGAAGCTTTCTTT.

This clone has only a few counts. V is TRBV11-2 and J is TRBJ1-1; D is uncertain. V lost 3 bases, J lost 3 bases, and 2 bases lay in between. Germline V CDR1 and CDR2: SGHAT, FQNNGV. This CDR3 region has 11 residues. The CDR3 sequence: CASSFDTEAFF. The CDR3 DNA follows: TGTGCCAGCAGCTTCGACACTGAAGCTTTCTTT.

This clone was counted only a few times. This rearrangement joins TRBV4-3 to TRBJ2-1; D tentatively reads TRBD1 or TRBD2 (5 bases each). CDR3 length: 15 residues. The ends were cut back, 2 bases at V and 6 bases at J, with 14 bases in the middle. CDR1 LGHNA and CDR2 YSLEER come from the germline V gene. The CDR3: CASSQYFEGLNEQFF. In nucleotides, the CDR3 is TGCGCCAGCAGCCAATATTTCGAGGGGCTCAATGAGCAGTTCTTC.

This clone has only a few counts. The J gene is TRBJ2-1, the V gene TRBV7-2, with a tentative D call TRBD1 (5 bases). CDR1 is SGHTA, CDR2 FQGNSA, per germline. There are 14 residues in the CDR3. V lost 5 bases and J lost 2, with 10 bases in between. In nucleotides, the CDR3 is TGTGCCAGCAGCGTCGAAGGGGCCTACAATGAGCAGTTCTTC. Amino acids: CASSVEGAYNEQFF.

The gene calls are TRBV4-1 and TRBJ2-7, with 9 bases identical to TRBD2. CDR1 and CDR2 from the germline V gene are MGHRA and YSYEKL. With 0 bases clipped from V and 5 bases from J, the junction kept 11 bases outside the gene matches. CDR3 length: 17 amino acids. CDR3 region: CASSQEHTGIAGDEQYF. In nucleotides, the CDR3 is TGCGCCAGCAGCCAAGAACATACGGGAATAGCGGGAGACGAGCAGTACTTC.

Written as DNA, the CDR3 is TGCAGCGCCGGGGACACAAAGGCTGGAAACACCATATATTTT. Its translation: CSAGDTKAGNTIYF. This rearrangement joins TRBV29-1 to TRBJ1-3; D is perhaps TRBD1 (6 bases). CDR3 length: 14 residues. Germline V CDR1 and CDR2: SQVTM, ANQGSEA. Trimming shortened V by 7 bases and J by 2 bases, and 15 bases separated the two germline ends.

The rearrangement links TRBV25-1 to TRBJ1-4; 10 bases line up with TRBD1. CDR3 length: 12 amino acids. The trim removed 6 bases at V and 13 bases at J, leaving 5 bases unmatched. Germline loops: CDR1 MGHDK, CDR2 SYGVNS. In DNA, the CDR3 is TGTGCCAGCAGAGACAGGGGGCTAGGACTGTTTTTT. It codes for CASRDRGLGLFF.

CDR3 loop: CASSYDQRGYYGYTF. CDR3 coding DNA: TGTGCCAGCAGTTACGATCAGCGGGGCTACTATGGCTACACCTTC. J is TRBJ1-2 and V is TRBV6-5; perhaps TRBD1 as D (5 bases). Trimming cost V 2 bases and J 3 bases, with 13 bases left between them. Germline CDR1 is MNHEY and CDR2 is SVGAGI. The length of the CDR3 is 15 residues.

This clone has more than one count but fewer than ten. The J gene is TRBJ2-2, the V gene TRBV5-1; 7 bases map to TRBD1. The CDR3 is 14 residues long. The V gene's germline CDR1 is SGHRS and CDR2 YFSETQ. Losses at the gene ends were 4 bases for V and 4 bases for J; bases not matched to a gene: 4. The CDR3 DNA follows: TGCGCCAGCAGCGAAGGACAGGTCACCGGGGAGCTGTTTTTT. Translation gives CASSEGQVTGELFF.

The chain is built from TRBV7-8 and TRBJ2-3, with TRBD2 as a possible D gene (5 bases). The length of the CDR3 is 17 residues. Germline V gene lookup returns CDR1 SGHVS and CDR2 FQNEAQ. Deletions cut 5 bases from V and 1 base from J, with 19 bases between. The CDR3 DNA sequence: TGTGCCAGCAGCCTCCCCGGGGTTGCCCGCCGCACAGATACGCAGTATTTT. It encodes CASSLPGVARRTDTQYF.